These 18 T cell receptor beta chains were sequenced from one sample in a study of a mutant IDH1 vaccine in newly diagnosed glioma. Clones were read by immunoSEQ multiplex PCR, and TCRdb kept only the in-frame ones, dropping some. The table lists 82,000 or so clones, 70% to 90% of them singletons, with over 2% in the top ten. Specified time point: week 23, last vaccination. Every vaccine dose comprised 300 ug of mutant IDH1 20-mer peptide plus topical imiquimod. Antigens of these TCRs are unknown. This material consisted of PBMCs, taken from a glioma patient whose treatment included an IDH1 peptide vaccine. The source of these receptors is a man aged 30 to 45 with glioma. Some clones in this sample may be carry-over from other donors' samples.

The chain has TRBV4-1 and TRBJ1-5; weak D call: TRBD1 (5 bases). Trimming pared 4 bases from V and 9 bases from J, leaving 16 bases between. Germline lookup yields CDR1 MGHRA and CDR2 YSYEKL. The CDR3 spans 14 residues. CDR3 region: CASSRLGVYGPQHF. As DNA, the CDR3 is TGCGCCAGCAGCCGTTTAGGGGTTTATGGGCCCCAGCATTTT.

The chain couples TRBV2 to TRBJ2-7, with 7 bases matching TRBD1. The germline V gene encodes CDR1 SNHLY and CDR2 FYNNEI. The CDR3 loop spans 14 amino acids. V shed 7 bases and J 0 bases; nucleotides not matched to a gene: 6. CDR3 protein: CASTRTGLSYEQYF. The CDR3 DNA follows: TGTGCCAGCACCCGGACAGGCCTCTCCTACGAGCAGTACTTC. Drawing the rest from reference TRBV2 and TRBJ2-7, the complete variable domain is EPEVTQTPSHQVTQMGQEVILRCVPISNHLYFYWYRQILGQKVEFLVSFYNNEISEKSEIFDDQFSVERPDGSNFTLKIRSTKLEDSAMYFCASTRTGLSYEQYFGPGTRLTVT.

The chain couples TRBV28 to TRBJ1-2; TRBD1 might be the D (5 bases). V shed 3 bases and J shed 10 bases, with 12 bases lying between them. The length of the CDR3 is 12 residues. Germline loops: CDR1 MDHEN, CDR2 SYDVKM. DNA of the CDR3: TGTGCCAGCAGTTTTAACCCAGGGAACTACACCTTC. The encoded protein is CASSFNPGNYTF.

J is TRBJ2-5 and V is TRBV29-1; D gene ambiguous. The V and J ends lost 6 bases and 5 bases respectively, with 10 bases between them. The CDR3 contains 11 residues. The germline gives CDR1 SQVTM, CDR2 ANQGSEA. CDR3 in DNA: TGCAGCGTCTACGAGGCGGAGACCCAGTACTTC. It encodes CSVYEAETQYF.

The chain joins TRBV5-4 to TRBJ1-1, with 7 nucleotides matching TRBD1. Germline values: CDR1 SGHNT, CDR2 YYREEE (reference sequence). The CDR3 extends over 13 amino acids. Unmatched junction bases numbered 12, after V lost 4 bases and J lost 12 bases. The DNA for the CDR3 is TGTGCCAGCAGCCCAGAGGGGGCCCTGTTCACTTTCTTT. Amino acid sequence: CASSPEGALFTFF.

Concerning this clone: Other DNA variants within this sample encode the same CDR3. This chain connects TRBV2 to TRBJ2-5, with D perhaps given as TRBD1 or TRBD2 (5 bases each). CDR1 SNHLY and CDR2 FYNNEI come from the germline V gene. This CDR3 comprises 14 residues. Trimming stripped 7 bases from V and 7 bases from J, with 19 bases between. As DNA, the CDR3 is TGTGCCAGCACCACGGGACCGCTGGGGGTGACCCAGTACTTC. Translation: CASTTGPLGVTQYF.

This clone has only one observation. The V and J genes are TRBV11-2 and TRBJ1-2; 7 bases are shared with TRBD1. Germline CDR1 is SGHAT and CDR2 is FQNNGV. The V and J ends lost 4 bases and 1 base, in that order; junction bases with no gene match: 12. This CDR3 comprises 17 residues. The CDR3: CASSSTITGQRNYGYTF. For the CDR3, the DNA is TGTGCCAGCAGCTCGACGATTACGGGACAGCGTAACTATGGCTACACCTTC.

The CDR3 DNA is TGCGCCAGCAGCCGAGACACTCCCCATCAGCCCCAGCATTTT. It is translated as CASSRDTPHQPQHF. This rearrangement joins TRBV10-1 to TRBJ1-5; D remains unclear. Germline-derived CDR1 and CDR2 are WNHNN and SYGVQD (reference sequence). The CDR3 consists of 14 residues. The V end was cut by 6 bases, the J end by 5 bases, with 14 bases between.

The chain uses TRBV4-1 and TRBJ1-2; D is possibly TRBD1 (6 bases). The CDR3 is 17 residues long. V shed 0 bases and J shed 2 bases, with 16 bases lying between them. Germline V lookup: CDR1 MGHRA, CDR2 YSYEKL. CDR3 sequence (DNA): TGCGCCAGCAGCCAAGATCCGGGACAAGGACCAAACTATGGCTACACCTTC. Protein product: CASSQDPGQGPNYGYTF.

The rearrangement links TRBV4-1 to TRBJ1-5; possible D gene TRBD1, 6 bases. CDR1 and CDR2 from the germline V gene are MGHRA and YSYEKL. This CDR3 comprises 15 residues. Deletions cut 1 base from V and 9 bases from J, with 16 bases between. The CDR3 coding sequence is TGCGCCAGCAGCCAAGTGCGGGGGCTCTGGGTGCCCCAGCATTTT. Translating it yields CASSQVRGLWVPQHF.

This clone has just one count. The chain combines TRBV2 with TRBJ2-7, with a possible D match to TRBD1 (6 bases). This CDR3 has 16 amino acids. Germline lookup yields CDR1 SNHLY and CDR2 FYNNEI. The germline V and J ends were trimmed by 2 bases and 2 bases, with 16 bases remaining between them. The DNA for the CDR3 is TGTGCCAGCAGTGAAAGGGGGTCGTCCTCCCCCTACGAGCAGTACTTC. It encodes CASSERGSSSPYEQYF.

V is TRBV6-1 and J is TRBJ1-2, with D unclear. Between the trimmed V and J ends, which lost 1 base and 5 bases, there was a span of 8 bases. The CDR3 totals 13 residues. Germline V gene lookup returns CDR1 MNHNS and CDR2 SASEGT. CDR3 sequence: CASSEGGIYGYTF. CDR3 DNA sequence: TGTGCCAGCAGTGAAGGGGGTATTTATGGCTACACCTTC.

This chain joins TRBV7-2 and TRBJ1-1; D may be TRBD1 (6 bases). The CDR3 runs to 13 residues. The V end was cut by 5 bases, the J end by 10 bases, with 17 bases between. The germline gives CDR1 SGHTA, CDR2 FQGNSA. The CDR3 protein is CASSQRGGRVAFF. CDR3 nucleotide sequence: TGTGCCAGCAGCCAAAGGGGGGGGCGAGTAGCTTTCTTT.

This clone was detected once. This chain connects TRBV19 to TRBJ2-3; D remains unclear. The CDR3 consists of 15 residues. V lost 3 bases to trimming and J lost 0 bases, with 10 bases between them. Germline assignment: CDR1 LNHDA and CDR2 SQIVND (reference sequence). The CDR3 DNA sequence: TGTGCCAGTAGTATTGGTGATACTAGCACAGATACGCAGTATTTT. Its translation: CASSIGDTSTDTQYF. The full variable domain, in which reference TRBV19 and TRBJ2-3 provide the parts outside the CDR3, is DGGITQSPKYLFRKEGQNVTLSCEQNLNHDAMYWYRQDPGQGLRLIYYSQIVNDFQKGDIAEGYSVSREKKESFPLTVTSAQKNPTAFYLCASSIGDTSTDTQYFGPGTRLTVL.

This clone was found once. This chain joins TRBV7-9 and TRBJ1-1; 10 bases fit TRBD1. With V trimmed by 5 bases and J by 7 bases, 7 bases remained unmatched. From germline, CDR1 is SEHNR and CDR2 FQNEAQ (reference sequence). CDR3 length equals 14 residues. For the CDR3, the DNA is TGTGCCAGCAGCCCGGGACAGGGGTACATTGAAGCTTTCTTT. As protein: CASSPGQGYIEAFF.

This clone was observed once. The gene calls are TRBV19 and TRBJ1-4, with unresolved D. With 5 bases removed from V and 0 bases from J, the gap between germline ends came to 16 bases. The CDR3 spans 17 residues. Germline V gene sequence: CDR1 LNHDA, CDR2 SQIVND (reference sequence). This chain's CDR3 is CASSAHSDRATNEKLFF. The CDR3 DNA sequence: TGTGCCAGTAGTGCACACTCCGACCGTGCAACTAATGAAAAACTGTTTTTT.

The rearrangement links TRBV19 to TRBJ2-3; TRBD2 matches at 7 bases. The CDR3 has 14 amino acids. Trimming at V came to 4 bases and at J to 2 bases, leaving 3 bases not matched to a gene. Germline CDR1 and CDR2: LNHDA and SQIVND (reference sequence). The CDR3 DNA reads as TGTGCCAGTAGTACTAGCGGAGACACAGATACGCAGTATTTT. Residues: CASSTSGDTDTQYF.

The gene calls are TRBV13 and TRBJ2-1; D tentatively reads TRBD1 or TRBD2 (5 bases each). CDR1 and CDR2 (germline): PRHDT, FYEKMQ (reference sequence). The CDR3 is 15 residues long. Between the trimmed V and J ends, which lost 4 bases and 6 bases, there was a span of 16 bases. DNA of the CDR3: TGTGCCAGCAGCTCCCGGGACCCAACGCGCAATGAGCAGTTCTTC. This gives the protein CASSSRDPTRNEQFF.